The 29 T cell receptor beta chains given below trace back to one sample, sequenced in a study of OX40 agonist ivuxolimab in advanced cancers. Repertoires were generated with immunoSEQ multiplex PCR, while TCRdb's copy carries only in-frame clones and drops some. The table lists roughly 45,000 clones, 80% to 95% of them singletons. The sample here was CD4+ or CD8+ T cells sorted from blood, taken in a trial of the OX40 agonist ivuxolimab. The origin of the receptors is an adult with an advanced solid tumor such as melanoma, head and neck, liver or kidney cancer.

The rearrangement links TRBV7-9 to TRBJ1-1, with 10 positions matching TRBD1. There are 13 residues in the CDR3. CDR1 and CDR2 (germline): SEHNR, FQNEAQ (reference sequence). V gave up 5 bases and J gave up 7 bases; unmatched junction bases: 4. The chain's CDR3 is CASSDGTGDEAFF. The DNA for the CDR3 is TGTGCCAGCAGCGATGGGACAGGGGATGAAGCTTTCTTT.

The V gene is TRBV5-8, the J gene TRBJ2-7; D may be TRBD2 (7 bases). Germline-derived CDR1 and CDR2 are SGHTS and YDEGEE. CDR3 length: 15 amino acids. The ends were cut back, 0 bases at V and 7 bases at J, with 17 bases in the middle. The CDR3 sequence is CASSLEAGAVGEQYF. CDR3 coding DNA: TGTGCCAGCAGCTTGGAGGCGGGGGCGGTGGGAGAGCAGTACTTC.

This chain connects TRBV7-9 to TRBJ2-1; 8 nucleotides align to TRBD2. The J segment lost 5 bases and the V segment lost 5 bases, leaving 11 bases of the junction unmatched. Germline CDR1 and CDR2: SEHNR and FQNEAQ (reference sequence). This CDR3 contains 16 residues. The CDR3 DNA reads TGTGCCAGCAGCCCCCCCTTACGGGGGGGTGACAATGAGCAGTTCTTC. Translating it yields CASSPPLRGGDNEQFF.

V is TRBV11-2 and J is TRBJ2-5, with 8 bases lining up with TRBD2. V lost 3 bases to trimming and J lost 7 bases; unmatched junction nucleotides: 10. Germline CDR1 is SGHAT and CDR2 is FQNNGV. The CDR3 has 15 residues. This chain's CDR3 is CASSFRGGPFRTQYF. As DNA, the CDR3 is TGTGCCAGCAGCTTTCGGGGGGGGCCATTCCGGACCCAGTACTTC.

J is TRBJ1-1 and V is TRBV10-3, with D tentatively TRBD1 (6 bases). This CDR3 has 12 amino acids. Trimming removed 6 bases at V and 7 bases at J, with 12 bases between. The germline CDR1 and CDR2 sequences are ENHRY and SYGVKD. This chain's CDR3 is CAIRGAADEAFF. CDR3 DNA: TGTGCCATCAGGGGGGCGGCAGATGAAGCTTTCTTT.

The chain has TRBV30 and TRBJ1-1, with TRBD1 matching over 10 bases. This CDR3 contains 14 residues. The junction had 9 bases not matched to a gene; V was cut back by 5 bases and J by 6 bases. Looked up from germline, CDR1 is GTSNPN and CDR2 is SVGIG (reference sequence). CDR3 residues: CAWSPGTGAAEAFF. In DNA form, the CDR3 reads TGTGCCTGGTCCCCCGGGACAGGGGCGGCTGAAGCTTTCTTT.

This chain joins TRBV28 and TRBJ1-3; D is uncertain. The CDR3 length is 15 residues. With 0 bases removed from V and 0 bases from J, the gap between germline ends came to 6 bases. Germline V gives CDR1 MDHEN, CDR2 SYDVKM. The CDR3 sequence is CASSLWAYSGNTIYF. The CDR3 DNA reads as TGTGCCAGCAGTTTATGGGCCTACTCTGGAAACACCATATATTTT.

The chain joins TRBV6-1 to TRBJ2-1; no reliable D call. The CDR3 totals 14 residues. Trimming took off 1 base at V and 3 bases at J, with 7 bases between the two ends. CDR1 is MNHNS, CDR2 SASEGT, per germline. The CDR3 coding sequence is TGTGCCAGCAGTGAAGTAGACAACTACAATGAGCAGTTCTTC. As protein: CASSEVDNYNEQFF.

This clone was seen only a few times. This chain connects TRBV6-1 to TRBJ1-4, with a possible D match to TRBD1 (5 bases). Germline CDR1 is MNHNS and CDR2 is SASEGT. Deletions cut 1 base from V and 5 bases from J, with 14 bases between. This CDR3 contains 16 residues. The DNA for the CDR3 is TGTGCCAGCAGTGAAGGAGGAGGGGCGGGGAATGAAAAACTGTTTTTT. Translation gives CASSEGGGAGNEKLFF.

This sequence joins TRBV4-1 and TRBJ2-3; 8 bases line up with TRBD2. V lost 4 bases to trimming and J lost 6 bases; unmatched junction nucleotides: 6. CDR1 and CDR2 from the germline V gene are MGHRA and YSYEKL. The CDR3 contains 14 residues. The CDR3 sequence is CASSRGGTGDTQYF. In nucleotides, the CDR3 is TGCGCCAGCAGCCGCGGGGGGACGGGTGATACGCAGTATTTT.

J is TRBJ2-5 and V is TRBV11-2; D not resolved. Germline CDR1 is SGHAT and CDR2 is FQNNGV. The CDR3 totals 13 residues. The V and J ends lost 2 bases and 9 bases respectively, with 13 bases between them. CDR3 sequence: CASSLRRLDAQYF. DNA for the CDR3: TGTGCCAGCAGCTTAAGGCGGCTGGATGCCCAGTACTTC. Complete variable domain (other parts from reference TRBV11-2 and TRBJ2-5): EAGVAQSPRYKIIEKRQSVAFWCNPISGHATLYWYQQILGQGPKLLIQFQNNGVVDDSQLPKDRFSAERLKGVDSTLKIQPAKLEDSAVYLCASSLRRLDAQYFGPGTRLLVL.

The CDR3 spells CASSLYGGRTDTQYF. The CDR3 nucleotides are TGTGCCAGCAGCCTCTACGGGGGCCGCACAGATACGCAGTATTTT. The chain recombines TRBV13 with TRBJ2-3, with D possibly called TRBD1 or TRBD2 (6 bases each). The CDR3 has 15 amino acids. From germline, CDR1 is PRHDT and CDR2 FYEKMQ (reference sequence). V was cut by 5 bases and J by 1 base, with 13 bases left in between.

This rearrangement joins TRBV7-9 to TRBJ2-3, with D maybe TRBD2 (6 bases). Trimming took off 5 bases at V and 4 bases at J, with 13 bases between the two ends. Germline CDR1 and CDR2: SEHNR and FQNEAQ (reference sequence). The CDR3 extends over 14 amino acids. The CDR3 spells CASSITSLPDTQYF. CDR3 sequence (DNA): TGTGCCAGCAGCATAACTAGCCTCCCAGATACGCAGTATTTT.

The chain recombines TRBV29-1 with TRBJ1-2, with 10 nucleotides matching TRBD1. V dropped 3 bases and J dropped 2; count of bases not matched to a gene: 0. The CDR3 contains 13 residues. The germline V gene has CDR1 SQVTM and CDR2 ANQGSEA. In DNA, the CDR3 is TGCAGCGTTGAGGGACAGGGGAACTATGGCTACACCTTC. It specifies CSVEGQGNYGYTF.

This chain connects TRBV6-1 to TRBJ1-6; 7 nucleotides line up with TRBD1. The CDR3 totals 18 residues. V lost 3 bases, J lost 0 bases, and 8 bases stayed unmatched. Per the germline V gene, CDR1 is MNHNS and CDR2 is SASEGT. The CDR3 nucleotides are TGTGCCAGCAGTGAGCCGGGACAGCCGAGCTCCTATAATTCACCCCTCCACTTT. This codes for CASSEPGQPSSYNSPLHF.

The CDR3 is CASSLAGTGNTIYF. The DNA of the CDR3 is TGTGCCAGCAGCTTAGCAGGGACTGGAAACACCATATATTTT. V and J are TRBV7-2 and TRBJ1-3; the D is unclear. V lost 0 bases and J lost 2, with 5 bases in between. Germline V gene sequence: CDR1 SGHTA, CDR2 FQGNSA. This CDR3 contains 14 residues.

The V gene is TRBV20-1, the J gene TRBJ2-2; D remains unclear. Trimming stripped 6 bases from V and 6 bases from J, with 8 bases between. The CDR3 extends over 11 amino acids. CDR1 is DFQATT, CDR2 SNEGSKA, per germline (reference sequence). The CDR3: CSAPTSGELFF. The CDR3 DNA follows: TGCAGTGCCCCGACCTCCGGGGAGCTGTTTTTT.

The chain couples TRBV5-1 to TRBJ1-2; D is unresolved. The germline V gene has CDR1 SGHRS and CDR2 YFSETQ. This CDR3 spans 13 amino acids. Trimming removed 3 bases at V and 2 bases at J, with 8 bases between. The DNA for the CDR3 is TGCGCCAGCAGCTCGACCATAAACTATGGCTACACCTTC. This codes for CASSSTINYGYTF. The full variable domain, rest sourced from reference TRBV5-1 and TRBJ1-2, is KAGVTQTPRYLIKTRGQQVTLSCSPISGHRSVSWYQQTPGQGLQFLFEYFSETQRNKGNFPGRFSGRQFSNSRSEMNVSTLELGDSALYLCASSSTINYGYTFGSGTRLTVV.

As DNA, the CDR3 is TGTGCCAGCAGCTTGGTTACAGGGGGCTTTGAAAAACTGTTTTTT. As protein: CASSLVTGGFEKLFF. V and J are TRBV5-5 and TRBJ1-4; 9 nucleotides match TRBD1. The germline V gene has CDR1 SGHKS and CDR2 YYEKEE (reference sequence). The V and J ends lost 0 bases and 7 bases, in that order; junction bases with no gene match: 4. This CDR3 contains 15 residues.

The chain carries TRBV7-6 and TRBJ1-6, with 9 bases aligning to TRBD1. V was clipped by 6 bases and J by 6 bases; unmatched bases: 6. Per germline, CDR1 SGHVS and CDR2 FNYEAQ. The CDR3 extends over 15 amino acids. In DNA, the CDR3 is TGTGCCAGCAGTCAACAGGGGGCGGCTAATTCACCCCTCCACTTT. Protein sequence: CASSQQGAANSPLHF.

This clone was seen a single time. V gene TRBV5-1 combines with J gene TRBJ2-3; perhaps TRBD1 as D (5 bases). Germline V gene lookup returns CDR1 SGHRS and CDR2 YFSETQ. Trimming cost V 7 bases and J 5 bases, with 17 bases left between them. The CDR3 loop spans 14 amino acids. The CDR3: CASGALDARDTQYF. CDR3 nucleotide sequence: TGCGCCAGCGGGGCCCTGGACGCTCGAGATACGCAGTATTTT.

The chain uses TRBV5-5 and TRBJ2-7; D is possibly TRBD1 (6 bases). The ends were cut back, 0 bases at V and 6 bases at J, with 16 bases in the middle. CDR3 size: 15 residues. Germline CDR1 reads SGHKS; CDR2 reads YYEKEE (reference sequence). The DNA of the CDR3 is TGTGCCAGCAGCTTGGTCTGGAGGACAGAAAGCGAGCAGTACTTC. Amino acids: CASSLVWRTESEQYF.

The chain links TRBV7-9 to TRBJ2-5, with 7 bases identical to TRBD1. The CDR3 sequence is 14 residues long. Per germline, CDR1 SEHNR and CDR2 FQNEAQ (reference sequence). The ends lost 3 bases at V and 0 bases at J; junction bases unmatched: 1. CDR3 sequence reads: CASSFTGDQETQYF. In DNA, the CDR3 is TGTGCCAGCAGCTTCACAGGGGACCAAGAGACCCAGTACTTC.

The V gene is TRBV11-2, the J gene TRBJ1-1, with D possibly TRBD1 on 5 matching bases. CDR1 SGHAT and CDR2 FQNNGV come from the germline V gene. The CDR3 has 13 residues. With 5 bases removed from V and 11 bases from J, the gap between germline ends came to 18 bases. Here the CDR3 DNA reads TGTGCCAGCAGCCCCCTCGGGGCAGGGATTGCTTTCTTT. Translating gives CASSPLGAGIAFF.

The chain joins TRBV4-1 to TRBJ1-1; D ambiguous. Germline-derived CDR1 and CDR2 are MGHRA and YSYEKL. The CDR3 loop spans 13 amino acids. V was cut by 1 base and J by 3 bases, with 6 bases left in between. The CDR3 here is CASSQGKDTEAFF. CDR3 nucleotide sequence: TGCGCCAGCAGCCAAGGTAAGGACACTGAAGCTTTCTTT.

The chain employs TRBV5-6 and TRBJ2-2; D may be TRBD1 (5 bases). CDR3 size: 15 residues. V was pared by 0 bases and J by 0 bases, with 6 bases between. CDR1 SGHDT and CDR2 YYEEEE come from the germline V gene. Here the CDR3 DNA reads TGTGCCAGCAGCTTGGGGACACCGAACACCGGGGAGCTGTTTTTT. It is translated as CASSLGTPNTGELFF. Full variable domain (rest looked up from reference TRBV5-6 and TRBJ2-2): DAGVTQSPTHLIKTRGQQVTLRCSPKSGHDTVSWYQQALGQGPQFIFQYYEEEERQRGNFPDRFSGHQFPNYSSELNVNALLLGDSALYLCASSLGTPNTGELFFGEGSRLTVL.

The rearrangement uses TRBV6-1 and TRBJ2-2; TRBD2 might be the D (5 bases). The ends were cut back, 8 bases at V and 3 bases at J, with 13 bases in the middle. Germline V lookup: CDR1 MNHNS, CDR2 SASEGT. The CDR3 loop spans 14 amino acids. CDR3 protein: CASSALSDTGELFF. CDR3 sequence (DNA): TGTGCCAGCTCCGCCCTTAGCGACACCGGGGAGCTGTTTTTT.

This rearrangement joins TRBV15 to TRBJ2-1; 7 bases fit TRBD2. The CDR3 loop spans 14 amino acids. The ends lost 5 bases at V and 7 bases at J; junction bases unmatched: 8. Germline V gene lookup returns CDR1 LNHNV and CDR2 YYDKDF (reference sequence). CDR3 in DNA: TGTGCCACCAGCCGAAGGGCGGGAGAAAATGAGCAGTTCTTC. Its translation is CATSRRAGENEQFF. The whole variable domain, remainder taken from reference TRBV15 and TRBJ2-1, is DAMVIQNPRYQVTQFGKPVTLSCSQTLNHNVMYWYQQKSSQAPKLLFHYYDKDFNNEADTPDNFQSRRPNTSFCFLDIRSPGLGDTAMYLCATSRRAGENEQFFGPGTRLTVL.

The chain carries TRBV29-1 and TRBJ1-5, with 11 bases identical to TRBD1. V lost 6 bases to trimming and J lost 7 bases; unmatched junction nucleotides: 14. The CDR3 contains 16 residues. CDR1 and CDR2 (germline): SQVTM, ANQGSEA. The CDR3 is CSVLTGQGEGGQPQHF. The CDR3 region has the DNA TGCAGCGTCCTAACGGGACAGGGGGAAGGAGGGCAGCCCCAGCATTTT.